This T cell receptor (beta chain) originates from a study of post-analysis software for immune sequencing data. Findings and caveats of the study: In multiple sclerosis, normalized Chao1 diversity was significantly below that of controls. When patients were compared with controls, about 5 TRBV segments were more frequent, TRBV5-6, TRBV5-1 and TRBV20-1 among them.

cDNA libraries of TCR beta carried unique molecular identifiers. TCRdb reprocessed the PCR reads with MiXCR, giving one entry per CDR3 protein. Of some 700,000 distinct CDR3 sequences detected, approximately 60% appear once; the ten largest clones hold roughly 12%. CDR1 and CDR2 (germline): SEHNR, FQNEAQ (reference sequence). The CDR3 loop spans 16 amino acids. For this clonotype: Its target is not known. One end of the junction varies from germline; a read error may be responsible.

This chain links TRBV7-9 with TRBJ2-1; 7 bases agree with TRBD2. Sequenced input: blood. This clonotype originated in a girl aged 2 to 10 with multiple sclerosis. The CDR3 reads CASSRLISGVGNERFF. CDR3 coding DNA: TGTGCCAGCAGCCGTCTAATAAGCGGGGTCGGCAATGAGCGGTTCTTC.